This T cell receptor beta chain came from a study of blood T cell repertoires in COVID-19. In the study overall: Italy, Spain and the United States were the sources of the convalescent and acute COVID-19 samples. PBMCs, B-cell-depleted T cells, or T cells provided the cDNA or gDNA that made up the material.

Under the authors' procedure: Quantification of nucleated cells was approximated via reference gene primer amplification. Method: immunoSEQ multiplex PCR; TCRdb's copy keeps in-frame clones and lacks some. V and J calls and clone size are given by that table; D and trimming were obtained from the DNA. The profile shows roughly 410,000 clones, about nine tenths of them singletons. The trim removed 4 bases at V and 1 base at J, leaving 6 bases unmatched. CDR3 length: 17 amino acids. Seattle patients were enrolled while actively infected and followed longitudinally. The clonotype originates from a woman aged 40-49 years with COVID-19, enrolled during active disease. The sample consisted of peripheral blood. The rearrangement links TRBV23-1 to TRBJ1-5; 11 bases align to TRBD1. TRBV23-1 is an ORF, with its function uncertain. CDR3 DNA: TGCGCCAGCAGTCGGTCGGGACAGGGGGAGAGCAATCAGCCCCAGCATTTT. Translated: CASSRSGQGESNQPQHF.